One and the same sample provided the 21 T cell receptor beta chains below, sequenced in a study of blood T cell repertoires in COVID-19. The protocol was immunoSEQ multiplex PCR, while the TCRdb copy is restricted to in-frame clones and leaves out a portion. Found here are hundreds of thousands of clones, over 75% of them singletons; the top ten hold roughly 2%. The sequencing sample was made of PBMCs or T cells enriched from blood (not recorded which). These receptors originate from a woman aged 40 to 50 with acute COVID-19.

The rearrangement links TRBV11-3 to TRBJ2-1; TRBD2 aligns across 16 bases. J lost 8 bases, V lost 1 base, and 11 bases had no gene match. This CDR3 comprises 19 residues. Germline loops: CDR1 SGHNT, CDR2 YENEEA. Here the CDR3 reads CASSLGSGTSGGARDEQFF. The CDR3 nucleotides are TGTGCCAGCAGCTTAGGATCCGGGACTAGCGGGGGGGCCAGGGATGAGCAGTTCTTC.

The rearrangement uses TRBV5-4 and TRBJ2-1, with D maybe TRBD2 (5 bases). The CDR3 totals 14 residues. Trimming removed 4 bases from V and 2 bases from J, with 10 bases in between. Germline CDR1 reads SGHNT; CDR2 reads YYREEE (reference sequence). The DNA of the CDR3 is TGTGCCAGCAGCAACCCCGGGACCTACAATGAGCAGTTCTTC. This sequence encodes CASSNPGTYNEQFF.

V and J are TRBV4-1 and TRBJ2-5, with a weak D call TRBD2 (6 bases). Trimming took 2 bases from V and 3 from J, leaving 10 bases between them. The CDR3 is made up of 14 amino acids. Germline V lookup: CDR1 MGHRA, CDR2 YSYEKL. This CDR3 reads CASSQWDWEETQYF. CDR3 coding DNA: TGCGCCAGCAGCCAATGGGACTGGGAAGAGACCCAGTACTTC.

The chain has TRBV10-1 and TRBJ1-1, with 7 bases matching TRBD1. V lost 2 bases to trimming and J lost 4 bases; unmatched junction nucleotides: 1. This CDR3 comprises 13 residues. Germline V CDR1 and CDR2: WNHNN, SYGVQD (reference sequence). CDR3 nucleotide sequence: TGCGCCAGCAGTGAGGCAGGGGGCACTGAAGCTTTCTTT. It specifies CASSEAGGTEAFF.

This chain uses TRBV2 with TRBJ2-7, with a tentative D call TRBD1 (6 bases). The CDR3 runs 13 residues. The germline CDR1 and CDR2 sequences are SNHLY and FYNNEI. V was clipped by 5 bases and J by 3 bases, with 11 bases between them. CDR3 bases: TGTGCCAGCAGTCGGGACACCAACTACGAGCAGTACTTC. Translating it yields CASSRDTNYEQYF.

This sequence joins TRBV10-2 and TRBJ2-3, with a tentative D call TRBD1 (6 bases). The CDR3 is 13 amino acids. The V gene's germline CDR1 is WSHSY and CDR2 SAAADI. Trimming took off 6 bases at V and 7 bases at J, with 14 bases between the two ends. The CDR3 spells CASRPPQGNTQYF. The CDR3 DNA reads TGCGCCAGCAGGCCTCCACAGGGTAATACGCAGTATTTT.

This clone was counted a few times. V and J are TRBV6-5 and TRBJ1-1; D is perhaps TRBD1 (5 bases). The CDR3 spans 14 residues. Germline lookup yields CDR1 MNHEY and CDR2 SVGAGI. V shed 7 bases and J shed 1 base, with 13 bases lying between them. The CDR3 spells CASMRSTANTEAFF. In DNA, the CDR3 is TGTGCCAGCATGCGCTCGACAGCGAACACTGAAGCTTTCTTT.

The rearrangement uses TRBV15 and TRBJ2-5; D ambiguous. Trimming cost V 0 bases and J 0 bases, with 2 bases left between them. CDR3 length: 13 residues. Per the germline V gene, CDR1 is LNHNV and CDR2 is YYDKDF (reference sequence). For the CDR3, the DNA is TGTGCCACCAGCAGAGACTACCAAGAGACCCAGTACTTC. Protein: CATSRDYQETQYF.

This chain connects TRBV5-1 to TRBJ2-1; 9 nucleotides line up with TRBD1. This CDR3 region has 15 residues. Germline loops: CDR1 SGHRS, CDR2 YFSETQ. Trimming removed 3 bases from V and 7 bases from J; junction bases left unmatched: 8. CDR3 DNA sequence: TGCGCCAGCAGCTCCCGGGACAGGGACGTGAATGAGCAGTTCTTC. This sequence encodes CASSSRDRDVNEQFF.

CDR3 DNA sequence: TGTGCCAGCAGCCCGCAGGGGAACACTGAAGCTTTCTTT. Its protein product is CASSPQGNTEAFF. This sequence joins TRBV7-8 and TRBJ1-1; D might be TRBD1 (5 bases). Per the germline V gene, CDR1 is SGHVS and CDR2 is FQNEAQ. The CDR3 is made up of 13 amino acids. V lost 5 bases, J lost 1 base, and 8 bases lay in between.

The chain recombines TRBV19 with TRBJ1-1, with TRBD1 identical over 7 bases. The CDR3 covers 16 residues. Germline values: CDR1 LNHDA, CDR2 SQIVND (reference sequence). V lost 1 base, J lost 5 bases, and 10 bases stayed unmatched. This CDR3 is CASSIAPDRDGTEAFF. CDR3 bases: TGTGCCAGTAGTATAGCCCCAGACAGGGACGGGACTGAAGCTTTCTTT.

This chain joins TRBV20-1 and TRBJ1-5; D gene uncertain. V was cut by 3 bases and J by 5 bases, with 11 bases left in between. This CDR3 is 13 amino acids long. CDR1 and CDR2 (germline): DFQATT, SNEGSKA (reference sequence). The CDR3 coding sequence is TGCAGTGCTAGTTCGACAACTTATCAGCCCCAGCATTTT. As protein: CSASSTTYQPQHF.

V usage is TRBV30 and J usage is TRBJ2-3; D gene uncertain. Looked up from germline, CDR1 is GTSNPN and CDR2 is SVGIG (reference sequence). The CDR3 is 12 amino acids. The ends were cut back, 0 bases at V and 4 bases at J, with 5 bases in the middle. CDR3 nucleotides: TGTGCCTGGAGTGTAGCCCCAGATACGCAGTATTTT. Protein: CAWSVAPDTQYF.

V usage is TRBV27 and J usage is TRBJ1-1, with TRBD1 as a possible D gene (5 bases). The CDR3 has 14 amino acids. Per germline, CDR1 MNHEY and CDR2 SMNVEV (reference sequence). Trimming pared 5 bases from V and 4 bases from J, leaving 14 bases between. The CDR3 here is CASSPRHGGTEAFF. The CDR3 bases are TGTGCCAGCAGTCCACGACACGGGGGCACTGAAGCTTTCTTT.

The table lists this clone with a count of one. This chain uses TRBV2 with TRBJ2-1, with a tentative D call TRBD2 (6 bases). Trimming took off 7 bases at V and 9 bases at J, with 16 bases between the two ends. Germline-derived CDR1 and CDR2 are SNHLY and FYNNEI. The CDR3 is made up of 13 amino acids. The CDR3 DNA reads as TGTGCCAGCAAGATATTCGGGGGAAGTGAGCAGTTCTTC. Amino acids: CASKIFGGSEQFF.

V is TRBV7-2 and J is TRBJ1-1; 8 bases fit TRBD1. The CDR3 covers 14 residues. CDR1 and CDR2 from the germline V gene are SGHTA and FQGNSA. V lost 5 bases and J lost 4; bases outside the gene matches: 6. The CDR3 reads CASSAGTGITEAFF. CDR3 bases: TGTGCCAGCAGCGCCGGGACAGGTATCACTGAAGCTTTCTTT.

The chain employs TRBV7-9 and TRBJ1-1, with 7 bases fitting TRBD1. Per germline, CDR1 SEHNR and CDR2 FQNEAQ (reference sequence). This CDR3 comprises 14 residues. V lost 5 bases and J lost 7; bases outside the gene matches: 10. This CDR3 reads CASSLERQGDEAFF. CDR3 in DNA: TGTGCCAGCAGCCTAGAAAGACAGGGAGATGAAGCTTTCTTT.

The rearrangement joins TRBV9 to TRBJ2-5, with D possibly being TRBD2 (6 bases). Germline-derived CDR1 and CDR2 are SGDLS and YYNGEE. The CDR3 extends over 18 amino acids. Trimming stripped 0 bases from V and 6 bases from J, with 24 bases between. The CDR3 nucleotides read TGTGCCAGCAGCGTAGCTACCGAATCGAGACTAGGCGTGCAGACCCAGTACTTC. It encodes CASSVATESRLGVQTQYF.

The rearrangement joins TRBV25-1 to TRBJ1-5, with TRBD1 matching 8 bases. The CDR3 is made up of 15 amino acids. Germline values: CDR1 MGHDK, CDR2 SYGVNS. Trimming took 3 bases from V and 6 from J; bases not matched to a gene: 7. Here the CDR3 DNA reads TGTGCCAGCAGTGATTGGGACAGGAGAGGTCAGCCCCAGCATTTT. Protein sequence: CASSDWDRRGQPQHF.

The chain links TRBV19 to TRBJ2-2; tentatively, D is TRBD2 (5 bases). This CDR3 region has 15 residues. Germline lookup yields CDR1 LNHDA and CDR2 SQIVND (reference sequence). V shed 9 bases and J shed 4 bases, with 18 bases lying between them. The CDR3 DNA is TGTGCCAGCCGGACTGCCGCCGGCAGCACCGGGGAGCTGTTTTTT. It translates to CASRTAAGSTGELFF.

This clone was detected only once. The chain employs TRBV5-6 and TRBJ1-2; D is unresolved. The CDR3 loop spans 16 amino acids. Trimming took off 1 base at V and 3 bases at J, with 16 bases between the two ends. Germline V gene lookup returns CDR1 SGHDT and CDR2 YYEEEE. The CDR3 DNA reads TGTGCCAGCAGCTTGATTGTCTTGGTTCAGTACTATGGCTACACCTTC. Translated: CASSLIVLVQYYGYTF. Full variable domain (outside the CDR3, taken from reference TRBV5-6 and TRBJ1-2): DAGVTQSPTHLIKTRGQQVTLRCSPKSGHDTVSWYQQALGQGPQFIFQYYEEEERQRGNFPDRFSGHQFPNYSSELNVNALLLGDSALYLCASSLIVLVQYYGYTFGSGTRLTVV.